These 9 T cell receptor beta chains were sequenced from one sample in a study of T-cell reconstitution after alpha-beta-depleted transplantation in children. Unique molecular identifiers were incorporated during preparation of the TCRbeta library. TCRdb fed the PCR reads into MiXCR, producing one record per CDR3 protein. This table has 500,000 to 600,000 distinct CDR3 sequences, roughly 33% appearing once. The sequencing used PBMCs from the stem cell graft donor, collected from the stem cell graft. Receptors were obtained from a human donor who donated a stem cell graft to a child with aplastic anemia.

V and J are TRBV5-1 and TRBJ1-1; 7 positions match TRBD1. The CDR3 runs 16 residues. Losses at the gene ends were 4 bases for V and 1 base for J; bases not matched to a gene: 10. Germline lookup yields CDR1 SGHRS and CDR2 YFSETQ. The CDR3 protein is CASSKGTGVKNTEAFF. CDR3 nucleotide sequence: TGCGCCAGCAGCAAAGGAACAGGGGTCAAGAACACTGAAGCTTTCTTT.

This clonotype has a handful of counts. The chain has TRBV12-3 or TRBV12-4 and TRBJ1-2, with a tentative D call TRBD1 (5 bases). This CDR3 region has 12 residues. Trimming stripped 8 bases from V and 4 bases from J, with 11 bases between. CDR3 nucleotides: TGTGCCAGCCAGGTGGGGGTCTATGGCTACACCTTC. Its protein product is CASQVGVYGYTF.

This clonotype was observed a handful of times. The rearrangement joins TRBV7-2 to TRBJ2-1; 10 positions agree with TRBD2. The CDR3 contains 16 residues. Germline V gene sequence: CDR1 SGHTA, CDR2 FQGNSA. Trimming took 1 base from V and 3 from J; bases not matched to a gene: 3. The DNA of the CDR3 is TGTGCCAGCAGCTTAGGGGCTAGCGGGGGCTACAATGAGCAGTTCTTC. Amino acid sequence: CASSLGASGGYNEQFF.

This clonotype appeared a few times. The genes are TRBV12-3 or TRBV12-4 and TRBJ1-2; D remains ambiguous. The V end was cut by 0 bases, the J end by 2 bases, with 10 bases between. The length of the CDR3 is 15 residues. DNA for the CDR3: TGTGCCAGCAGTTTAGCGCATGGTAAAAACTATGGCTACACCTTC. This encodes CASSLAHGKNYGYTF.

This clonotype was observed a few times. CDR3 nucleotide sequence: TGTGCCAGCAATATCCCCCCCTGGGAGGGTGGCAATGAGCAGTTCTTC. This codes for CASNIPPWEGGNEQFF. The chain recombines TRBV6-1 with TRBJ2-1; 7 bases line up with TRBD2. This CDR3 is 16 amino acids long. V dropped 7 bases and J dropped 6; count of bases not matched to a gene: 15. The germline gives CDR1 MNHNS, CDR2 SASEGT.

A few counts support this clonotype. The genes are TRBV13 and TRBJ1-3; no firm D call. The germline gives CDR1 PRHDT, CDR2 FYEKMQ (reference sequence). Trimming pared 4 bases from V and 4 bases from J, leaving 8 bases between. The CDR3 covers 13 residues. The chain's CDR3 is CASSYVLGNTIYF. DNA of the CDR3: TGTGCCAGCAGCTACGTCCTGGGAAACACCATATATTTT.

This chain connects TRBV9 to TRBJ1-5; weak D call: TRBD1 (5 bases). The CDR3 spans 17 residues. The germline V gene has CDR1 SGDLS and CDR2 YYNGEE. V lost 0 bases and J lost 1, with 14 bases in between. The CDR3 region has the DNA TGTGCCAGCAGCGTAGCAAGGGGAGGGTTCAGCAATCAGCCCCAGCATTTT. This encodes CASSVARGGFSNQPQHF.

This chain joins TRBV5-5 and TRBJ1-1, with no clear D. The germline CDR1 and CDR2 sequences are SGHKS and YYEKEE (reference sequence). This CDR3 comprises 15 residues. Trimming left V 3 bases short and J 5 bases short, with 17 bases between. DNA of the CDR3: TGTGCCAGCAGCTACGGGGTACTGGGAACGACTGAAGCTTTCTTT. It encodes CASSYGVLGTTEAFF.

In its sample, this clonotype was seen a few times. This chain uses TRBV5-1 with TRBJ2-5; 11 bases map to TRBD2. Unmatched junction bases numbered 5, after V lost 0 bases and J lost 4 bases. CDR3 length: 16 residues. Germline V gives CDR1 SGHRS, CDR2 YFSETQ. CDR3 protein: CASSLGGTSGRETQYF. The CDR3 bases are TGCGCCAGCAGCTTGGGCGGGACTAGCGGAAGAGAGACCCAGTACTTC.